The following is a T cell receptor (beta chain) sequence with its context. Other DNA variants within this sample encode the same CDR3. The CDR3 length is 14 residues. Trimming took 0 bases from V and 2 from J; bases not matched to a gene: 0. Germline CDR1 and CDR2: SGDLS and YYNGEE. The authors' processing: Reference gene primer amplification yielded estimated nucleated cell counts. The protocol was immunoSEQ multiplex PCR, while the TCRdb copy is restricted to in-frame clones and leaves out a portion. V and J calls and clone size are copied from that table; D and trimming were computed from the DNA. The profile shows about 140,000 clones, about 86% of them singletons. The source of the sample is a study of blood T cell repertoires in COVID-19.

The chain carries TRBV9 and TRBJ2-7, with 9 bases aligning to TRBD1. Sequences were obtained from peripheral blood. The sequence derives from a woman in her fifties or sixties with acute or convalescent COVID-19. For the CDR3, the DNA is TGTGCCAGCAGCGTAGGACAGGGGGCCTACGAGCAGTACTTC. Translation gives CASSVGQGAYEQYF.